What follows describes a single T cell receptor beta chain. With 60 Vbeta and 13 Jbeta primers, the PCR was carried out. The assay was immunoSEQ multiplex PCR, and TCRdb's table has in-frame clones only and misses some. The sample includes some 120,000 clones, over 75% of them seen just once. The data originate from a study of cytomegalovirus exposure and HLA in healthy donors. Sequenced sample: PBMCs. The source is a middle-aged man in good health and CMV-seropositive.

The CDR3, as DNA: TGTGCCAGCTGGAAGGGAGATGAGCAGTTCTTC. Protein: CASWKGDEQFF. V gene TRBV6-6 combines with J gene TRBJ2-1, with D possibly matching TRBD2 (5 bases). This CDR3 has 11 residues. Trimming shortened V by 8 bases and J by 8 bases, and 10 bases separated the two germline ends. Germline CDR1 MNHNY, CDR2 SVGAGI (reference sequence).